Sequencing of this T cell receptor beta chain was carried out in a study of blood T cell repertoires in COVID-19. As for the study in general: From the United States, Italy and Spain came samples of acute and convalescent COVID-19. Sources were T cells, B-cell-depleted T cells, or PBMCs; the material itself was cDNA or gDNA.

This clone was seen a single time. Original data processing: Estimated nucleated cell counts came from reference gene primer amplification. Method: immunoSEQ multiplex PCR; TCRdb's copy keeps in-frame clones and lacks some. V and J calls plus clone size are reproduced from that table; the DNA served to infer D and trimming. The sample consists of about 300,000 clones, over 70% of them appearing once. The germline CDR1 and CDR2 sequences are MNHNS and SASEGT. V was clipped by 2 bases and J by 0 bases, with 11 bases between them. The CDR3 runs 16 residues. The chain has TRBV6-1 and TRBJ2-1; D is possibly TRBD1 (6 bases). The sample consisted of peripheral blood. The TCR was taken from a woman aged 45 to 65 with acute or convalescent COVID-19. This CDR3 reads CASSESGTHSYNEQFF. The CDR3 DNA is TGTGCCAGCAGTGAATCAGGGACACACTCCTACAATGAGCAGTTCTTC.